The 16 T cell receptor beta chains in this list originate from one sample, sequenced in a study of blood T cell repertoires in COVID-19. Profiling relied on immunoSEQ multiplex PCR, and the TCRdb table lists in-frame clones only, not all of them. The table shows 140,000 to 150,000 clones, with around 87% occurring only once. The sequencing input was PBMCs or T cells enriched from blood (not recorded which). The receptor source for this set is a man aged 55 to 70 who had recovered from COVID-19.

This chain connects TRBV30 to TRBJ1-1, with a possible D match to TRBD1 (6 bases). The germline gives CDR1 GTSNPN, CDR2 SVGIG (reference sequence). The CDR3 spans 16 residues. V dropped 2 bases and J dropped 0 bases, with 16 bases sitting between them. The CDR3 nucleotides read TGTGCCTGGAGTTTAGTGATCGGGGGGCTGAACACTGAAGCTTTCTTT. Its protein product is CAWSLVIGGLNTEAFF.

The rearrangement links TRBV28 to TRBJ2-5, with D tentatively TRBD1 (6 bases). Germline values: CDR1 MDHEN, CDR2 SYDVKM. CDR3 length: 11 amino acids. The V and J ends lost 7 bases and 7 bases respectively, with 10 bases between them. The CDR3 nucleotides read TGTGCCAGCAACAGGGTAGGGACCCAGTACTTC. It translates to CASNRVGTQYF. Looking up the rest from reference TRBV28 and TRBJ2-5 gives the full variable domain: DVKVTQSSRYLVKRTGEKVFLECVQDMDHENMFWYRQDPGLGLRLIYFSYDVKMKEKGDIPEGYSVSREKKERFSLILESASTNQTSMYLCASNRVGTQYFGPGTRLLVL.

V usage is TRBV30 and J usage is TRBJ2-7; D is unclear. V dropped 3 bases and J dropped 11 bases, with 20 bases sitting between them. The germline V gene has CDR1 GTSNPN and CDR2 SVGIG (reference sequence). The CDR3 length is 13 residues. CDR3: CAWSPTSSGPEYF. In nucleotides, the CDR3 is TGTGCCTGGAGCCCCACAAGCTCGGGTCCCGAGTACTTC.

The rearrangement uses TRBV28 and TRBJ1-2; D is perhaps TRBD1 (5 bases). The CDR3 covers 13 residues. Trimming took off 6 bases at V and 4 bases at J, with 12 bases between the two ends. Looked up from germline, CDR1 is MDHEN and CDR2 is SYDVKM. The CDR3 region is CASRGGRIYGYTF. CDR3 sequence (DNA): TGTGCCAGCAGGGGGGGACGGATCTATGGCTACACCTTC.

DNA of the CDR3: TGTGCCAGCTTCCCCCCGGACAGGGCCTTCACCGGGGAGCTGTTTTTT. It encodes CASFPPDRAFTGELFF. The chain has TRBV5-8 and TRBJ2-2; TRBD1 matches 8 bases. Per the germline V gene, CDR1 is SGHTS and CDR2 is YDEGEE. The CDR3 is 16 residues long. V lost 7 bases and J lost 4; bases outside the gene matches: 12.

J is TRBJ2-5 and V is TRBV4-1, with 7 bases aligning to TRBD2. CDR1 MGHRA and CDR2 YSYEKL come from the germline V gene. Germline trimming cut 0 bases from V and 5 bases from J; bases unmatched to any gene: 9. CDR3 length: 16 residues. Here the CDR3 reads CASSQDPGPGGETQYF. Here the CDR3 DNA reads TGCGCCAGCAGCCAAGATCCCGGCCCCGGGGGGGAGACCCAGTACTTC.

This chain links TRBV28 with TRBJ1-5; D possibly corresponds to TRBD1 (6 bases). V was cut by 1 base and J by 0 bases, with 7 bases left in between. The germline gives CDR1 MDHEN, CDR2 SYDVKM. CDR3 size: 15 residues. CDR3 sequence: CASSLSGASNQPQHF. The CDR3, as DNA: TGTGCCAGCAGTTTATCAGGGGCTAGCAATCAGCCCCAGCATTTT.

This clone was counted only a few times. This chain uses TRBV9 with TRBJ1-5; D possibly corresponds to TRBD1 (6 bases). The germline V gene has CDR1 SGDLS and CDR2 YYNGEE. The germline V and J ends were trimmed by 3 bases and 7 bases, with 17 bases remaining between them. This CDR3 is built from 15 residues. CDR3 region: CASSAHDRFGQPQHF. The CDR3, as DNA: TGTGCCAGCAGCGCCCATGACAGGTTTGGGCAGCCCCAGCATTTT.

The V gene is TRBV11-2, the J gene TRBJ1-6, with TRBD1 matching over 7 bases. Germline CDR1 is SGHAT and CDR2 is FQNNGV. V was clipped by 6 bases and J by 10 bases; unmatched bases: 12. The length of the CDR3 is 15 residues. CDR3 loop: CASSFDRDFSSPLHF. DNA of the CDR3: TGTGCCAGCAGTTTCGACAGGGACTTCTCCTCACCCCTCCACTTT.

A remark on this clone: One junction end does not reproduce the germline sequence, and a read error may be involved. The J gene is TRBJ1-5, the V gene TRBV28; the D is unclear. Germline CDR1 and CDR2: MDHEN and SYDVKM. CDR3 length: 16 residues. CDR3 sequence reads: CTSRTGLLSSNQPQHF. The CDR3 coding sequence is TGTACCAGCAGGACGGGTCTCCTTAGTAGCAATCAGCCCCAGCATTTT.

This clone was seen only once. The rearrangement joins TRBV6-5 to TRBJ2-1; the match to TRBD2 covers 9 bases. Germline V gene sequence: CDR1 MNHEY, CDR2 SVGAGI. This CDR3 region has 15 residues. V gave up 6 bases and J gave up 0 bases; unmatched junction bases: 3. Here the CDR3 reads CASRGTSLSYNEQFF. The CDR3 DNA sequence: TGTGCCAGCAGGGGGACTAGCCTCTCCTACAATGAGCAGTTCTTC.

The chain joins TRBV29-1 to TRBJ2-3, with 7 nucleotides matching TRBD1. There are 11 residues in the CDR3. Trimming cost V 6 bases and J 5 bases; bases outside gene matches: 2. Germline lookup yields CDR1 SQVTM and CDR2 ANQGSEA. Written as DNA, the CDR3 is TGCAGCGTGAACAGGGGAGATACGCAGTATTTT. Residues: CSVNRGDTQYF.

This sequence joins TRBV3-1 (or the pseudogene TRBV3-2) and TRBJ2-5, with 7 bases lining up with TRBD2. Trimming removed 1 base from V and 7 bases from J; junction bases left unmatched: 6. CDR3 length: 14 amino acids. Germline CDR1 LGHDT, CDR2 YNNKEL (reference sequence). This CDR3 is CASSQVAGVGTQYF. The CDR3 DNA reads TGTGCCAGCAGCCAAGTGGCGGGAGTTGGGACCCAGTACTTC.

The chain recombines TRBV2 with TRBJ1-6; TRBD1 aligns across 11 bases. This CDR3 region has 15 residues. The V and J ends lost 2 bases and 10 bases, in that order; junction bases with no gene match: 4. CDR1 is SNHLY and CDR2 is FYNNEI in the germline V gene. The CDR3, as DNA: TGTGCCAGCAGTGAAAAGGGACAGGGGGTATCACCCCTCCACTTT. This sequence encodes CASSEKGQGVSPLHF.

The V call is TRBV6-5, the J call TRBJ1-2; D gene unclear. Trimming cost V 6 bases and J 4 bases, with 15 bases left between them. Germline values: CDR1 MNHEY, CDR2 SVGAGI. The CDR3 extends over 14 amino acids. CDR3 sequence: CASSPAVRFYGYTF. The CDR3 nucleotides read TGTGCCAGCAGCCCCGCGGTTCGGTTCTATGGCTACACCTTC.

CDR3 residues: CASAGTSGAGETQYF. CDR3 nucleotide sequence: TGTGCCAGCGCCGGGACTAGCGGGGCCGGAGAGACCCAGTACTTC. V usage is TRBV3-1 (or the pseudogene TRBV3-2) and J usage is TRBJ2-5; 13 bases are a match to TRBD2. This CDR3 spans 15 amino acids. In germline, CDR1 is LGHDT, CDR2 YNNKEL (reference sequence). J was trimmed by 4 bases and V by 8 bases; bases with no gene match: 7.